This T cell receptor (beta chain) was found in a study of blood T cell repertoires in COVID-19. Profiled with immunoSEQ multiplex PCR; TCRdb holds only in-frame clones, not every one. The table includes approximately 74,000 clones, about 83% detected once. V lost 4 bases to trimming and J lost 7 bases; unmatched junction nucleotides: 5. The CDR3 is 14 residues long. The germline gives CDR1 LGHDT, CDR2 YNNKEL (reference sequence). The sequence was obtained from a man between 65 and 79 years old with acute or convalescent COVID-19. The sample taken for sequencing was peripheral blood. The chain recombines TRBV3-1 (or the pseudogene TRBV3-2) with TRBJ1-2; 11 positions match TRBD1. The DNA of the CDR3 is TGTGCCAGCAGCCTCGGGACAGGGGGACTTGGCTACACCTTC. Its translation is CASSLGTGGLGYTF.